What follows are 8 T cell receptor beta chains derived from one specimen sequenced in a study of graft-versus-host responses after intestinal transplantation. Assay used: immunoSEQ multiplex PCR; TCRdb lists only in-frame clones, some missing. This table has over 75,000 clones, about 88% appearing once. No cognate antigen is known for these TCRs. The sequences come from unstimulated CD4+ T cells sorted from spleen or lymph node cells, collected before intestinal transplant. All receptors come from a human donor who received an intestinal transplant.

The V and J genes are TRBV5-4 and TRBJ2-7; 8 nucleotides align to TRBD2. V lost 4 bases to trimming and J lost 3 bases; unmatched junction nucleotides: 12. The V gene's germline CDR1 is SGHNT and CDR2 YYREEE (reference sequence). The CDR3 is 16 amino acids. The CDR3 DNA sequence: TGTGCCAGCAGCAAAGCGGGAGTTTCCCCCGGCTACGAGCAGTACTTC. It translates to CASSKAGVSPGYEQYF.

The rearrangement uses TRBV9 and TRBJ2-5; perhaps TRBD1 as D (6 bases). The CDR3 is 14 amino acids. Per germline, CDR1 SGDLS and CDR2 YYNGEE. Trimming cost V 3 bases and J 2 bases, with 11 bases left between them. The CDR3 sequence: CASSAGQGQETQYF. In DNA form, the CDR3 reads TGTGCCAGCAGCGCTGGGCAGGGGCAAGAGACCCAGTACTTC.

This chain uses TRBV5-1 with TRBJ1-3; a weak D match, TRBD1 (6 bases). The CDR3 consists of 15 residues. The V gene lost 3 bases and the J gene lost 2 bases, with 12 bases spanning the gap. The V gene's germline CDR1 is SGHRS and CDR2 YFSETQ. The CDR3 DNA sequence: TGCGCCAGCAGCTCTTATGGGGGCCCTGGAAACACCATATATTTT. Its protein product is CASSSYGGPGNTIYF.

The chain employs TRBV7-9 and TRBJ1-2; 9 bases map to TRBD1. Germline lookup yields CDR1 SEHNR and CDR2 FQNEAQ (reference sequence). The CDR3 has 15 amino acids. V dropped 1 base and J dropped 3; count of bases not matched to a gene: 3. CDR3 DNA: TGTGCCAGCAGCTTAGTGCGGGACAGGGACTATGGCTACACCTTC. Protein sequence: CASSLVRDRDYGYTF.

This rearrangement joins TRBV6-5 to TRBJ2-5; 9 nucleotides match TRBD2. CDR3 length: 15 amino acids. The germline CDR1 and CDR2 sequences are MNHEY and SVGAGI. The ends lost 2 bases at V and 1 base at J; junction bases unmatched: 2. Here the CDR3 reads CASSYGTSLQETQYF. The DNA for the CDR3 is TGTGCCAGCAGTTACGGGACTAGCCTCCAAGAGACCCAGTACTTC.

V usage is TRBV6-1 and J usage is TRBJ1-2; a weak D match, TRBD1 (5 bases). The CDR3 contains 17 residues. Looked up from germline, CDR1 is MNHNS and CDR2 is SASEGT. V lost 2 bases, J lost 1 base, and 17 bases lay in between. The CDR3 spells CASSERAGFGHNYGYTF. As DNA, the CDR3 is TGTGCCAGCAGTGAACGGGCAGGGTTTGGACATAACTATGGCTACACCTTC.

The CDR3, as DNA: TGTGCCATCAGTGCGTCAAACATGAACACTGAAGCTTTCTTT. Its translation: CAISASNMNTEAFF. The V call is TRBV10-3, the J call TRBJ1-1; D gene ambiguous. This CDR3 contains 14 residues. V was trimmed by 4 bases and J by 0 bases, leaving 9 bases between them. Germline lookup yields CDR1 ENHRY and CDR2 SYGVKD.

This clone is medium-sized (0.01 to 0.1%) in the sample. The chain recombines TRBV6-1 with TRBJ1-3; no clear D. The CDR3 has 11 residues. The germline CDR1 and CDR2 sequences are MNHNS and SASEGT. Between the trimmed V and J ends, which lost 7 bases and 4 bases, there was a span of 5 bases. The CDR3 loop reads CASIIGNTIYF. The CDR3 coding sequence is TGTGCCAGCATTATAGGAAACACCATATATTTT.